This TCR beta chain came from a study of regulatory T cells in long-lasting Graves disease. The study, taken as a whole, reports: Repertoires from persistent disease leaned toward TRBV28, TRBJ1-2 and TRBJ2-5.

Time point specified: newly diagnosed GD, antithyroid drugs for less than 3 months. Preparation of the TCR library used RNA extracted from PBMCs. In germline, CDR1 is SNHLY, CDR2 FYNNEI. The J segment lost 4 bases and the V segment lost 4 bases, leaving 10 bases of the junction unmatched. This CDR3 contains 17 residues. This clonotype was seen ten or more times. Its antigen is undetermined. Researchers made TCR beta libraries by using iRepertoire HTBI primers and running Arm-PCR on CDR3 regions. TCRdb used MiXCR to reprocess the multiplex PCR reads, holding one entry per CDR3 protein. In the table there are a few hundred thousand distinct CDR3 sequences, 15% of which are singletons. Separately, the same data were catalogued under a study of T cells in Graves' hyperthyroidism and ophthalmopathy.

The gene calls are TRBV2 and TRBJ1-6, with 7 bases identical to TRBD1. The receptor's source is a woman in her forties with Graves disease. This specimen consisted of peripheral blood mononuclear cells (PBMCs), obtained at new diagnosis, from a patient treated with antithyroid drugs. CDR3 in amino acids: CASSVETGMFYNSPLHF. The DNA of the CDR3 is TGTGCCAGCAGTGTTGAGACAGGGATGTTTTATAATTCACCCCTCCACTTT.